This TCR beta chain was found in a study of Graves' ophthalmopathy and Graves' hyperthyroidism. Study-level information: Specimen type is peripheral blood, obtained at initial diagnosis before any treatment. Regarding the study as a whole: Most expanded clonotypes from thyroid (those above 0.001 frequency) were also found in blood.

CDR1 SGHTA and CDR2 FQGNSA come from the germline V gene. This CDR3 is built from 15 residues. The J segment lost 7 bases and the V segment lost 3 bases, leaving 8 bases of the junction unmatched. As the starting material, 9.5 to 10 ml of fresh peripheral blood yielded the PBMCs. RNA transcripts were the template, and TCR beta CDR3 regions were amplified from them. The authors performed first-round RT-PCR with HTBI primers and then a second-round multiplex PCR. One entry per CDR3 protein, called by TCRdb with MiXCR from the multiplex PCR reads. This table holds some 390,000 distinct CDR3 sequences, approximately 16% found once. This clonotype was detected many times. Antigen specificity is unknown.

The rearrangement links TRBV7-2 to TRBJ1-5; 8 bases agree with TRBD1. Sequenced input: peripheral blood. The clonotype was recovered from a woman aged 18-29 years with Graves' ophthalmopathy. CDR3 region: CASSLGGQGTQPQHF. CDR3 DNA: TGTGCCAGCAGCTTGGGTGGACAGGGAACCCAGCCCCAGCATTTT.